The clone carrying this T cell receptor beta chain was counted at least ten times. Its antigen is unknown. The study enrolled patients aged 18 to 65 with newly diagnosed hyperthyroidism of under 2 months' duration. The CDR3 totals 14 residues. In germline, CDR1 is MDHEN, CDR2 SYDVKM. V was cut by 6 bases and J by 0 bases, with 9 bases left in between. RNA transcripts provided the source from which TCR beta CDR3 regions were amplified. The HTBI set primed first-round TCR CDR3 RT-PCR. TCRdb analysed the multiplex PCR reads with MiXCR anew, one entry per CDR3 protein. The table shows some 370,000 distinct CDR3 sequences, with approximately 18% occurring only once. The data were obtained in a study of T cells in Graves' hyperthyroidism and ophthalmopathy. Study-level findings and limits: Most thyroid clonotypes with frequency above 0.001 were detected in blood. The model made its ophthalmopathy prediction, and onset followed a median roughly 6.5 months later.

The sequence was collected from a young woman with Graves' hyperthyroidism that later progressed to Graves' ophthalmopathy. The chain recombines TRBV28 with TRBJ1-3, with D unclear. Sequencing used blood. The CDR3 region has the DNA TGTGCCAGCAGCCGAGACACCTCTGGAAACACCATATATTTT. It is translated as CASSRDTSGNTIYF. Based on the CDR3 plus reference TRBV28 and TRBJ1-3, the full variable domain is DVKVTQSSRYLVKRTGEKVFLECVQDMDHENMFWYRQDPGLGLRLIYFSYDVKMKEKGDIPEGYSVSREKKERFSLILESASTNQTSMYLCASSRDTSGNTIYFGEGSWLTVV.